Below are 13 T cell receptor beta chains sequenced from a single sample in a study of blood T cell repertoires in COVID-19. The method was immunoSEQ multiplex PCR; TCRdb's version includes in-frame clones alone and lacks a portion of them. Of around 250,000 clones listed, 70% to 90% were seen once; the top ten hold approximately 9.6%. Sequenced material: PBMCs or T cells enriched from blood (not recorded which). Every receptor here comes from a woman aged 50 to 60 with acute COVID-19.

The chain links TRBV29-1 to TRBJ1-3; 7 nucleotides match TRBD1. Per germline, CDR1 SQVTM and CDR2 ANQGSEA. Losses at the gene ends were 3 bases for V and 0 bases for J; bases not matched to a gene: 8. This CDR3 spans 16 amino acids. DNA for the CDR3: TGCAGCGTTGACCTCGGACAGGTAGACTCTGGAAACACCATATATTTT. Amino acid sequence: CSVDLGQVDSGNTIYF.

This clone appeared a few times. The chain combines TRBV11-1 with TRBJ2-1, with 9 bases aligning to TRBD1. CDR1 is SGHAT and CDR2 is FQDESV in the germline V gene (reference sequence). J gave up 2 bases and V 5 bases, and 4 bases lay outside the gene matches. This CDR3 spans 15 amino acids. CDR3 region: CASSPTGGAYNEQFF. Written as DNA, the CDR3 is TGTGCCAGCAGCCCCACAGGGGGCGCCTACAATGAGCAGTTCTTC.

The rearrangement joins TRBV6-2 or TRBV6-3 to TRBJ1-1; D might be TRBD1 (6 bases). CDR3 length: 13 amino acids. Trimming took 6 bases from V and 5 from J, leaving 13 bases between them. Germline V gene lookup returns CDR1 MNHEY and CDR2 SVGEGT. The CDR3 protein is CASSQGGGTEAFF. CDR3 bases: TGTGCCAGCAGCCAAGGGGGTGGGACTGAAGCTTTCTTT.

The chain combines TRBV4-3 with TRBJ1-4; D is unresolved. Germline V lookup: CDR1 LGHNA, CDR2 YSLEER. The CDR3 runs to 17 residues. V lost 0 bases, J lost 0 bases, and 11 bases lay in between. The CDR3 sequence: CASSQDLAGATNEKLFF. The CDR3 DNA reads TGCGCCAGCAGCCAAGATCTAGCCGGGGCAACTAATGAAAAACTGTTTTTT.

This chain's CDR3 is CASSLDAQGSGNTIYF. The CDR3 coding sequence is TGTGCCAGCAGCTTAGATGCCCAGGGCTCTGGAAACACCATATATTTT. V usage is TRBV11-2 and J usage is TRBJ1-3; D possibly corresponds to TRBD1 (5 bases). V was shortened by 0 bases and J by 0 bases, with 9 bases between the two germline ends. CDR3 length equals 16 residues. Germline CDR1 is SGHAT and CDR2 is FQNNGV. The full variable domain, completed using reference TRBV11-2 and TRBJ1-3, is EAGVAQSPRYKIIEKRQSVAFWCNPISGHATLYWYQQILGQGPKLLIQFQNNGVVDDSQLPKDRFSAERLKGVDSTLKIQPAKLEDSAVYLCASSLDAQGSGNTIYFGEGSWLTVV.

The chain links TRBV29-1 to TRBJ2-1, with no clear D. Deletions cut 1 base from V and 4 bases from J, with 8 bases between. Germline V gene lookup returns CDR1 SQVTM and CDR2 ANQGSEA. CDR3 length equals 13 residues. The chain's CDR3 is CSVEGRLYNEQFF. The CDR3 coding sequence is TGCAGCGTTGAAGGCAGGTTGTACAATGAGCAGTTCTTC.

V and J are TRBV5-1 and TRBJ1-4; D is possibly TRBD1 (5 bases). Per the germline V gene, CDR1 is SGHRS and CDR2 is YFSETQ. This CDR3 has 14 amino acids. V lost 3 bases and J 3 bases, leaving 9 bases between the germline ends. The CDR3 nucleotides read TGCGCCAGCAGCTGGGGACTTGCTAATGAAAAACTGTTTTTT. It codes for CASSWGLANEKLFF.

The rearrangement joins TRBV5-1 to TRBJ1-1; tentatively, D is TRBD1 (5 bases). V lost 2 bases to trimming and J lost 4 bases, with 12 bases between them. The CDR3 spans 14 residues. Looked up from germline, CDR1 is SGHRS and CDR2 is YFSETQ. The CDR3 spells CASSFSQGSTEAFF. DNA of the CDR3: TGCGCCAGCAGCTTTAGTCAGGGTTCCACTGAAGCTTTCTTT. Full variable domain (rest looked up from reference TRBV5-1 and TRBJ1-1): KAGVTQTPRYLIKTRGQQVTLSCSPISGHRSVSWYQQTPGQGLQFLFEYFSETQRNKGNFPGRFSGRQFSNSRSEMNVSTLELGDSALYLCASSFSQGSTEAFFGQGTRLTVV.

The chain joins TRBV2 to TRBJ2-5; the match to TRBD1 covers 12 bases. The CDR3 is 16 residues long. Germline CDR1 reads SNHLY; CDR2 reads FYNNEI. V shed 2 bases, J shed 4 bases, and the junction held 5 bases outside the gene matches. CDR3 residues: CASSESGTGGTETQYF. In DNA form, the CDR3 reads TGTGCCAGCAGTGAATCCGGGACAGGGGGCACAGAGACCCAGTACTTC.

This chain joins TRBV3-1 (or the pseudogene TRBV3-2) and TRBJ1-6; D gene unclear. The length of the CDR3 is 13 residues. Germline-derived CDR1 and CDR2 are LGHDT and YNNKEL (reference sequence). Trimming left V 4 bases short and J 7 bases short, with 8 bases between. The CDR3 loop reads CASSRSGNSPLHF. In nucleotides, the CDR3 is TGTGCCAGCAGCCGGTCCGGGAATTCACCCCTCCACTTT.

The DNA of the CDR3 is TGTGCCAGCAGTTACGGTGCGGGGGGGCCATGGGAGACCCAGTACTTC. Translation gives CASSYGAGGPWETQYF. The gene calls are TRBV6-5 and TRBJ2-5, with 9 bases identical to TRBD2. This CDR3 has 16 residues. The junction had 9 bases not matched to a gene; V was cut back by 2 bases and J by 5 bases. The V gene's germline CDR1 is MNHEY and CDR2 SVGAGI.

The chain joins TRBV10-3 to TRBJ1-2, with TRBD1 identical over 10 bases. Germline lookup yields CDR1 ENHRY and CDR2 SYGVKD. This CDR3 is 16 amino acids long. J lost 3 bases, V lost 4 bases, and 8 bases had no gene match. CDR3 DNA sequence: TGTGCCATCAGTGCGACCCGGGACAGGGGTGACTATGGCTACACCTTC. Protein: CAISATRDRGDYGYTF.

The chain recombines TRBV7-8 with TRBJ1-5, with TRBD1 as a possible D gene (5 bases). The CDR3 runs to 14 residues. Germline CDR1 and CDR2: SGHVS and FQNEAQ. Trimming pared 1 base from V and 4 bases from J, leaving 8 bases between. CDR3 nucleotides: TGTGCCAGCAGCTTAGAAGCAGGGAATCAGCCCCAGCATTTT. Amino acids: CASSLEAGNQPQHF.